These T cell receptor beta chains were read from a single sample in a study of cytomegalovirus exposure and HLA in healthy donors. TCRdb's copy holds only in-frame clones and misses some; the assay was immunoSEQ multiplex PCR. The sample includes 100,000 or so clones, less than 75% of them seen just once. Sequences were obtained from PBMCs. The receptor set was obtained from a young man in good health and CMV-seronegative. The CDR3 runs from the conserved cysteine through the conserved F or W.

>TRBJ2-7|TRBV5-1
CASSLAGTSGEPYEQYF
>TRBJ1-1|TRBV11-2
CASSDLNTEAFF
>TRBJ2-1|TRBV6-5
CAIGRGSSYNEQFF
>TRBJ1-2|TRBV2
CASTFDRNFGGVYGYTF
>TRBJ2-3|TRBV7-8
CASSATSGGFTDTQYF
>TRBJ1-6|TRBV27
CASSTRESSYNSPLHF
>TRBJ2-5|TRBV7-6
CASSLFQGETQYF
>TRBJ2-1|TRBV5-5
CASFDTPYNEQFF
>TRBJ1-1|TRBV6-5
CASSTPVRGDTEAFF
>TRBJ2-7|TRBV27
CASSLGQYYEQYF
>TRBJ1-4|TRBV5-1
CASSQGQGPATNEKLFF
>TRBJ2-6|TRBV6-1
CASSEAGLGGANVLTF
>TRBJ2-7|TRBV7-2
CASSVSFAAGGEQYF
>TRBJ1-1|TRBV28
CASSFGGASGEARAFF
>TRBJ2-2|TRBV5-6
CASSLATPGELFF
>TRBJ1-3|TRBV10-1
CASSEDGNSGNTIYF
>TRBJ2-3|TRBV30
CAYSGGVSTDTQYF
>TRBJ1-2|TRBV4-1
CASSQDPQPAPYGYTF
>TRBJ1-1|TRBV4-2
CASSQDRAPSSTEAFF
>TRBJ1-6|TRBV30
CAWTYKSSYNSPLHF
>TRBJ2-7|TRBV28
CASSLWDSPYEQYF
>TRBJ1-3|TRBV28
CASSFSDRLSGNTIYF
>TRBJ1-1|TRBV6-5
CASSPEIGDTEAFF
>TRBJ1-4|TRBV27
CASSLLTSRSNEKLFF
>TRBJ2-7|TRBV6-5
CASSLAGDVNEQYF
>TRBJ1-1|TRBV19
CASNRQGATEAFF
>TRBJ1-5|TRBV9
CASSADISNQPQHF
>TRBJ2-6|TRBV27
CASSPNRNSGANVLTF
>TRBJ2-4|TRBV6-1
CASSEAQLPSGTKNIQYF
>TRBJ1-5|TRBV13
CASSLGGGNNQPQHF
>TRBJ1-1|TRBV5-1
CASSPGTGENTEAFF
>TRBJ1-2|TRBV25-1
CASSDSDRGNYGYTF
>TRBJ2-3|TRBV7-9
CASSFQGTDTQYF
>TRBJ1-1|TRBV29-1
CSVGGEGEAFF
>TRBJ2-1|TRBV6-6
CASTAGRQGENEQFF